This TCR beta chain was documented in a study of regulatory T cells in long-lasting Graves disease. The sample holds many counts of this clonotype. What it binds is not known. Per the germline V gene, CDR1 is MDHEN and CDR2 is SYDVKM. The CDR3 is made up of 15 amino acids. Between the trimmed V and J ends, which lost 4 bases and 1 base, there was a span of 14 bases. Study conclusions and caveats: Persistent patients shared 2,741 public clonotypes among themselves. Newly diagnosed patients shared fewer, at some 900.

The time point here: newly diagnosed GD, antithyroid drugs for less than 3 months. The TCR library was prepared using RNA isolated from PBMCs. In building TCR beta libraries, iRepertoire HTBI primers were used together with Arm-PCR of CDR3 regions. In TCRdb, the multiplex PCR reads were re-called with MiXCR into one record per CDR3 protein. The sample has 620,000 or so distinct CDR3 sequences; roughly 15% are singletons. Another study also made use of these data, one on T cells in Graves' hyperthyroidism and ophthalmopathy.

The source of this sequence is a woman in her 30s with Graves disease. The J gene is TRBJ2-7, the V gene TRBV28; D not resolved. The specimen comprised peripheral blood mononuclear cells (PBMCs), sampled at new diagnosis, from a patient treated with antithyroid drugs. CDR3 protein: CASSSPVDPSYEQYF. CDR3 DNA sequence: TGTGCCAGCAGTTCCCCAGTGGACCCGTCCTACGAGCAGTACTTC.